This TCR beta chain was documented in a study of metastatic and nonmetastatic thyroid tumors. Across the study: Repertoire comparison spanned blood and tumor or nodule tissue of malignant and benign thyroid patients. Whole-study findings and limits: For both blood and tumor, malignant thyroid tumors reportedly showed significantly higher TCR beta diversity than benign nodules did.

Looked up from germline, CDR1 is MNHNS and CDR2 is SASEGT. V lost 7 bases to trimming and J lost 0 bases, with 9 bases between them. CDR3 size: 13 residues. As originally analysed: The distant-metastasis classifier for papillary thyroid cancer was built from CDR3 differences across clinicopathological groups. TCRdb re-called clones from the PCR reads using MiXCR. TCRdb, not the authors, supplied the V and J calls. The sample has around 31,000 clones, 15% to 20% seen once. Prior to thyroid surgery, none of the patients had received any treatment. Many counts were recorded for this clone. Its specificity is not known.

This clonotype was sampled from a female donor with papillary thyroid cancer or a benign thyroid nodule (not recorded which). Some clones in this sample may be carry-over from other donors' samples. The chain employs TRBV6-1 and TRBJ1-1; D is ambiguous. Sequencing used blood. The CDR3 sequence: CASNPTVNTEAFF. The DNA of the CDR3 is TGTGCCAGCAACCCAACAGTGAACACTGAAGCTTTCTTT.